A selection of T cell receptor beta chains follows, all from one sample in a study of T cell changes during pregnancy in multiple sclerosis. Method: immunoSEQ multiplex PCR; TCRdb's copy keeps in-frame clones and lacks some. Counted here are about 83,000 clones, around 90% occurring once; the ten biggest clones make up around 3.3%. Sequencing used PBMCs, obtained in the first trimester of pregnancy. The receptors here all came from a female donor in good health, serving as a control in a pregnancy study. Some clones in this sample may be carry-over from other donors' samples. CDR3s include the opening cysteine and the closing phenylalanine or tryptophan. The D gene is left open where the match is weak. Size is stated for part of the rows, as once, few or many counts, or as a class when the clone is expanded.

j_call v_call clone_size d_call cdr3_nt cdr3_aa
TRBJ1-2 TRBV10-1 - - TGCGCCAGCAGTGAGTCGAGTGGCGGGGATGGCTACACCTTC CASSESSGGDGYTF
TRBJ2-7 TRBV7-2 - - TGTGCCAGCAGCCCAAGGCTCCAGGGTCGGGAGCAGTACTTC CASSPRLQGREQYF
TRBJ1-5 TRBV6-7 - TRBD1 TGTGCCAGCAGTCGACTACGGGACAGTCATCAGCCCCAGCATTTT CASSRLRDSHQPQHF
TRBJ1-4 TRBV27 once TRBD1 TGTGCCAGCAGACCTATCCCCGGACAGGGTCGTGAAAAACTGTTTTTT CASRPIPGQGREKLFF
TRBJ1-4 TRBV18 - - TGTGCCAGCTCCCTGGGCGTAACAGTTAATGAAAAACTGTTTTTT CASSLGVTVNEKLFF
TRBJ2-2 TRBV6-1 once - TGTGCCAGCAGTGGGCTGGGGGGTGGAATGGAGAACACCGGGGAGCTGTTTTTT CASSGLGGGMENTGELFF
TRBJ2-1 TRBV7-9 - TRBD2 TGTGCCAGCAGCTTAGGGGGTAGCGGGAGGCCCTACAATGAGCAGTTCTTC CASSLGGSGRPYNEQFF
TRBJ2-7 TRBV19 - TRBD2 TGTGCCAGTAGTAAGCCGGGACTAGCGGGTCCCTACGAGCAGTACTTC CASSKPGLAGPYEQYF
TRBJ2-7 TRBV19 - - TGTGCCAGTAGTCGCCAGGGGGGAAACGAGCAGTACTTC CASSRQGGNEQYF
TRBJ2-3 TRBV27 - - TGTGCCAGCAGTTCGAAAACAGGGTATTTCGCGCAGTATTTT CASSSKTGYFAQYF
TRBJ2-5 TRBV28 - - TGTGCCAGCAGTCTCCTGGGAGTCAAAGAGACCCAGTACTTC CASSLLGVKETQYF
TRBJ2-7 TRBV4-1 - TRBD2 TGCGCCAGCAGCCAGCCAGCCGGGACTAGCGGCTACGAGCAGTACTTC CASSQPAGTSGYEQYF
TRBJ1-6 TRBV6-1 once TRBD1 TGTGCCAGCAGTGGAGGGGACAGTAATTCACCCCTCCACTTT CASSGGDSNSPLHF
TRBJ2-7 TRBV7-3 - TRBD1 TGTGCCAGCAGCTTGGGGACAGGGGCAAACGAGCAGTACTTC CASSLGTGANEQYF
TRBJ1-2 TRBV20-1 once - TGCAGTGCTGGTCGGGATGGCTACACCTTC CSAGRDGYTF
TRBJ2-7 TRBV5-6 - - TGTGCCAGCAGCCTCCAACCACAGGGTTCCTACGAGCAGTACTTC CASSLQPQGSYEQYF
TRBJ1-1 TRBV27 - - TGTGCCAGCAGCCCGCCGGGGTGGACGGAAGCTTTCTTT CASSPPGWTEAFF
TRBJ2-3 TRBV4-2 few TRBD2 TGTGCCAGCAGCCAAGCCAGCGGGAGAGGGTCAGATACGCAGTATTTT CASSQASGRGSDTQYF
TRBJ2-2 TRBV5-1 - TRBD1 TGCGCCAGCAGCTTCGACAGGGGGGGGACCGGGGAGCTGTTTTTT CASSFDRGGTGELFF
TRBJ2-5 TRBV15 once TRBD2 TGTGCCACCAGCAGAGATCGTAGGCGGGAGACTCGGGAGACCCAGTACTTC CATSRDRRRETRETQYF
TRBJ1-2 TRBV29-1 - TRBD1 TGCAGCGTTGAGGGACAGGGGAACTATGGCTACACCTTC CSVEGQGNYGYTF
TRBJ2-5 TRBV11-2 - - TGTGCCAGCAGCTTAGGTCGGGTTGGGACCCAGTACTTC CASSLGRVGTQYF
TRBJ1-2 TRBV5-1 - - TGCGCCAGCAGCTTGACTACGGAGCCTAACTATGGCTACACCTTC CASSLTTEPNYGYTF
TRBJ2-7 TRBV9 - TRBD1 TGTGCCAGCAGCCTAGCAGGGGGCGAGGCGTACGAGCAGTACTTC CASSLAGGEAYEQYF
TRBJ2-6 TRBV25-1 - - TGTGCCAGCAGTGAAAGTGAGGGCCGCTCTGGGGCCAACGTCCTGACTTTC CASSESEGRSGANVLTF
TRBJ1-2 TRBV28 - - TGTGCCAGCAGGTCTATCCCCTCCAACTATGGCTACACCTTC CASRSIPSNYGYTF
TRBJ2-1 TRBV7-8 many TRBD1 TGTGCCAGCAGGTCGACAGGGTGGTTAGCGCGTGGGTCCAATGAGCAGTTCTTC CASRSTGWLARGSNEQFF
TRBJ1-5 TRBV27 - - TGTGCCAGTGACGCCGCGGGGGGGGCAGGCAATCAGCCCCAGCATTTT CASDAAGGAGNQPQHF